The 28 T cell receptor beta chains given below trace back to one sample, sequenced in a study of control samples from healthy donors and cancer patients. Some clones are missing from TCRdb's copy, which holds only in-frame ones; the method was immunoSEQ multiplex PCR. The table lists about 70,000 clones, roughly 93% of them singletons. Sequences were obtained from blood. The receptors originated from a woman in her twenties or thirties in good health.

The rearrangement uses TRBV4-1 and TRBJ2-3; no clear D. The ends were cut back, 3 bases at V and 4 bases at J, with 11 bases in the middle. The CDR3 consists of 14 residues. Germline V gene lookup returns CDR1 MGHRA and CDR2 YSYEKL. The chain's CDR3 is CASSHLGPSDTQYF. The CDR3 DNA sequence: TGCGCCAGCAGCCATCTCGGACCATCAGATACGCAGTATTTT.

This chain connects TRBV10-2 to TRBJ1-5; possibly TRBD1 for D (5 bases). Germline V lookup: CDR1 WSHSY, CDR2 SAAADI. The CDR3 runs 14 residues. Trimming removed 2 bases at V and 5 bases at J, with 10 bases between. CDR3 in amino acids: CASSEDSEDQPQHF. For the CDR3, the DNA is TGCGCCAGCAGTGAGGACAGTGAAGATCAGCCCCAGCATTTT.

This chain joins TRBV19 and TRBJ1-1; D might be TRBD1 (5 bases). This CDR3 is built from 14 residues. The germline V and J ends were trimmed by 8 bases and 0 bases, with 13 bases remaining between them. The germline V gene has CDR1 LNHDA and CDR2 SQIVND (reference sequence). The CDR3 nucleotides read TGTGCCAGTCGAGGGGAGAACATGAACACTGAAGCTTTCTTT. The encoded protein is CASRGENMNTEAFF.

This rearrangement joins TRBV6-5 to TRBJ1-2; 7 bases fit TRBD1. V lost 6 bases and J lost 2; bases outside the gene matches: 9. Germline values: CDR1 MNHEY, CDR2 SVGAGI. CDR3 length equals 15 residues. In nucleotides, the CDR3 is TGTGCCAGCAGCTCCGGGACAGCGGGCAACTATGGCTACACCTTC. Its translation is CASSSGTAGNYGYTF.

This clone turned up a few times. The CDR3: CASSPRTGIPSPLHF. The CDR3 nucleotides are TGTGCCAGCTCACCCCGGACAGGGATCCCCTCACCCCTCCACTTT. This chain joins TRBV18 and TRBJ1-6; 8 bases fit TRBD1. V lost 3 bases and J lost 10; bases outside the gene matches: 8. Germline lookup yields CDR1 KGHSH and CDR2 LQKENI. The CDR3 is 15 amino acids.

The chain employs TRBV19 and TRBJ1-5, with a weak D call TRBD1 (6 bases). Trimming removed 3 bases at V and 1 base at J, with 10 bases between. The CDR3 has 15 amino acids. The germline V gene has CDR1 LNHDA and CDR2 SQIVND (reference sequence). CDR3 amino acids: CASSIEDRSNQPQHF. The CDR3, as DNA: TGTGCCAGTAGTATTGAGGACAGAAGCAATCAGCCCCAGCATTTT. The whole variable domain, filled in from reference TRBV19 and TRBJ1-5, reads DGGITQSPKYLFRKEGQNVTLSCEQNLNHDAMYWYRQDPGQGLRLIYYSQIVNDFQKGDIAEGYSVSREKKESFPLTVTSAQKNPTAFYLCASSIEDRSNQPQHFGDGTRLSIL.

V gene TRBV6-5 combines with J gene TRBJ1-4; TRBD1 matches at 7 bases. The CDR3 contains 15 residues. V lost 6 bases, J lost 3 bases, and 7 bases stayed unmatched. The germline gives CDR1 MNHEY, CDR2 SVGAGI. The CDR3: CASRTGFLANEKLFF. The CDR3 nucleotides read TGTGCCAGCAGGACAGGGTTTTTGGCTAATGAAAAACTGTTTTTT.

The chain recombines TRBV4-1 with TRBJ1-6; 9 bases are shared with TRBD1. J was trimmed by 8 bases and V by 4 bases; bases with no gene match: 6. Germline CDR1 and CDR2: MGHRA and YSYEKL. The CDR3 loop spans 15 amino acids. CDR3 DNA sequence: TGCGCCAGCAGCCTGAGGGACAGGGCCGATTCACCCCTCCACTTT. This encodes CASSLRDRADSPLHF.

The count of this clone is one. The V gene is TRBV20-1, the J gene TRBJ2-5, with no clear D. Germline assignment: CDR1 DFQATT and CDR2 SNEGSKA (reference sequence). The ends were cut back, 6 bases at V and 5 bases at J, with 7 bases in the middle. There are 10 residues in the CDR3. DNA of the CDR3: TGCAGTGCGGCTAGGGAGACCCAGTACTTC. This sequence encodes CSAARETQYF.

V usage is TRBV13 and J usage is TRBJ1-6; 7 positions match TRBD1. Germline trimming cut 4 bases from V and 8 bases from J; bases unmatched to any gene: 5. Germline values: CDR1 PRHDT, CDR2 FYEKMQ (reference sequence). This CDR3 is 14 amino acids long. This CDR3 reads CASSSRDRDSPLHF. The CDR3 nucleotides are TGTGCCAGCAGCTCCCGGGACAGAGATTCACCCCTCCACTTT.

The V and J genes are TRBV5-5 and TRBJ1-3; no firm D call. Germline CDR1 reads SGHKS; CDR2 reads YYEKEE (reference sequence). V shed 5 bases and J shed 2 bases, with 17 bases lying between them. The CDR3 is 16 amino acids. CDR3 amino acids: CASSFTQGLAGNTIYF. The CDR3 coding sequence is TGTGCCAGCAGTTTTACCCAAGGCCTAGCTGGAAACACCATATATTTT.

The chain links TRBV9 to TRBJ2-2; 7 nucleotides agree with TRBD1. V trimming: 0 bases; J trimming: 8 bases; junction bases outside the gene matches: 7. The CDR3 runs 15 residues. Germline-derived CDR1 and CDR2 are SGDLS and YYNGEE. The CDR3 loop is CASSVGDSKRGELFF. In DNA, the CDR3 is TGTGCCAGCAGCGTAGGGGACAGCAAGCGGGGGGAGCTGTTTTTT.

This clone was recorded a few times. The V gene is TRBV15, the J gene TRBJ2-1; D is perhaps TRBD1 (6 bases). This CDR3 has 15 residues. Germline CDR1 reads LNHNV; CDR2 reads YYDKDF (reference sequence). V was cut by 4 bases and J by 0 bases, with 10 bases left in between. The DNA for the CDR3 is TGTGCCACCAGCAACGGACAGAGCTCCTACAATGAGCAGTTCTTC. Protein sequence: CATSNGQSSYNEQFF.

This clone showed up just once. Here the CDR3 reads CASSYRERNEKLFF. Written as DNA, the CDR3 is TGTGCCAGCAGCTACAGGGAGAGGAATGAAAAACTGTTTTTT. V gene TRBV6-5 combines with J gene TRBJ1-4; TRBD1 might be the D (6 bases). The CDR3 length is 14 residues. V lost 6 bases and J 5 bases, leaving 13 bases between the germline ends. The germline gives CDR1 MNHEY, CDR2 SVGAGI.

The chain has TRBV6-4 and TRBJ2-7; D tentatively reads TRBD1 or TRBD2 (5 bases each). Looked up from germline, CDR1 is MRHNA and CDR2 is SNTAGT. This CDR3 contains 14 residues. The CDR3 region has the DNA TGTGCCAGCATCGAGGGACGGCGGTCCTGCGAGCAGTACGTC. It is translated as CASIEGRRSCEQYV.

The chain has TRBV9 and TRBJ2-1; D remains unclear. Germline CDR1 SGDLS, CDR2 YYNGEE. The CDR3 runs to 15 residues. The ends were cut back, 3 bases at V and 4 bases at J, with 14 bases in the middle. The CDR3 DNA reads as TGTGCCAGCAGCGGAGAGGCAAACGCTTACAATGAGCAGTTCTTC. Its protein is CASSGEANAYNEQFF.

The chain employs TRBV14 and TRBJ1-2; D ambiguous. Germline-derived CDR1 and CDR2 are SGHDN and FVKESK. Trimming removed 6 bases at V and 4 bases at J, with 6 bases between. The CDR3 totals 11 residues. The CDR3 bases are TGTGCCAGCAGTCTGGGCTATGGCTACACCTTC. Its translation is CASSLGYGYTF.

In this sample, this clone turned up once. The chain employs TRBV18 and TRBJ1-1; D uncertain. V was trimmed by 1 base and J by 0 bases, leaving 18 bases between them. Germline V gene lookup returns CDR1 KGHSH and CDR2 LQKENI. The CDR3 extends over 18 amino acids. CDR3 sequence: CASSPQWSTTRMNTEAFF. The CDR3 nucleotides are TGTGCCAGCTCACCACAGTGGTCGACAACGAGGATGAACACTGAAGCTTTCTTT.

The rearrangement links TRBV24-1 to TRBJ1-3; D gene uncertain. In germline, CDR1 is KGHDR, CDR2 SFDVKD. Trimming stripped 5 bases from V and 2 bases from J, with 15 bases between. The CDR3 extends over 16 amino acids. CDR3 nucleotide sequence: TGTGCCACCAGTGGAGGCACGGGAAAAGCTGGAAACACCATATATTTT. Protein sequence: CATSGGTGKAGNTIYF.

The chain joins TRBV7-3 to TRBJ2-1, with 7 bases that match TRBD1. The germline CDR1 and CDR2 sequences are SGHTA and FQGTGA. V dropped 5 bases and J dropped 8; count of bases not matched to a gene: 9. The CDR3 contains 14 residues. The CDR3 here is CASSPKTGSDEQFF. Here the CDR3 DNA reads TGTGCCAGCAGCCCAAAGACAGGGTCGGATGAGCAGTTCTTC.

The chain links TRBV28 to TRBJ2-1; D unresolved. Germline V lookup: CDR1 MDHEN, CDR2 SYDVKM. The CDR3 runs to 14 residues. Trimming took off 5 bases at V and 7 bases at J, with 15 bases between the two ends. The CDR3 coding sequence is TGTGCCAGCAGTGACTCGGATCCAAAGAATGAGCAGTTCTTC. Protein product: CASSDSDPKNEQFF.

The rearrangement joins TRBV19 to TRBJ2-3; 7 nucleotides align to TRBD1. CDR3 length equals 13 residues. With V trimmed by 6 bases and J by 4 bases, 4 bases remained unmatched. The germline V gene encodes CDR1 LNHDA and CDR2 SQIVND (reference sequence). Written as DNA, the CDR3 is TGTGCCAGTAGACTCGACAGGGCAGATACGCAGTATTTT. Translated, it gives CASRLDRADTQYF.

V is TRBV12-5 and J is TRBJ1-2; D unresolved. The CDR3 runs to 13 residues. Germline CDR1 is LGHNT and CDR2 is FRNRAP. Trimming took 6 bases from V and 8 from J, leaving 16 bases between them. CDR3 coding DNA: TGTGCTAGTGGGTCTAAGCCAGGCGGAGGCTACACCTTC. Protein sequence: CASGSKPGGGYTF.

V gene TRBV6-5 combines with J gene TRBJ2-1; D remains ambiguous. The CDR3 totals 14 residues. Germline V gene data show CDR1 as MNHEY and CDR2 as SVGAGI. V was cut by 7 bases and J by 0 bases, with 10 bases left in between. The CDR3 DNA reads TGTGCCAGCAAGGCAGAGAGCTCCTACAATGAGCAGTTCTTC. Translated: CASKAESSYNEQFF.

V gene TRBV5-1 combines with J gene TRBJ1-2; D is ambiguous. This CDR3 is built from 12 residues. V lost 0 bases, J lost 7 bases, and 7 bases lay in between. The germline V gene has CDR1 SGHRS and CDR2 YFSETQ. CDR3 in DNA: TGCGCCAGCAGCTTGGGATTTCTTGGCTACACCTTC. It codes for CASSLGFLGYTF.

This clone showed up just once. The chain couples TRBV5-8 to TRBJ2-7; D is uncertain. CDR1 is SGHTS, CDR2 YDEGEE, per germline. Trimming stripped 1 base from V and 2 bases from J, with 13 bases between. This CDR3 region has 15 residues. CDR3 protein: CASSLRHTKAYEQYV. The DNA of the CDR3 is TGTGCCAGCAGCTTGCGGCACACGAAGGCCTACGAGCAGTACGTC.

The chain employs TRBV2 and TRBJ2-5; D might be TRBD1 (5 bases). The CDR3 consists of 14 residues. CDR1 and CDR2 (germline): SNHLY, FYNNEI. V was shortened by 5 bases and J by 3 bases, with 13 bases between the two germline ends. The CDR3 sequence: CASSKTGREETQYF. The CDR3 DNA follows: TGTGCCAGCAGTAAAACCGGCAGGGAAGAGACCCAGTACTTC.

The chain uses TRBV20-1 and TRBJ1-2; 9 positions agree with TRBD1. The CDR3 sequence is 11 residues long. CDR1 DFQATT and CDR2 SNEGSKA come from the germline V gene (reference sequence). V lost 6 bases and J lost 8; bases outside the gene matches: 4. In DNA form, the CDR3 reads TGCAGTGCAAGGACAGGGGAAGGCTACACCTTC. Translation gives CSARTGEGYTF.